This T cell receptor beta chain emerged from a study of molecular identifiers for immune sequencing clone quantification. Study-wide points: Whereas clones above 20 RNA copies held under 1% of naive-cell molecules, they held over 97% of effector molecules.

Libraries from naive CD8 cells were generated from about 20,000 to 1,000,000 sorted cells (with 10%, 30% or 50% RNA). The CD8+CD4-CCR7+CD45RA+ phenotype defined the sorted naive CD8 T cells. Bulk TCR libraries were made with methods that had been previously described and with listed TCR primers. TCRdb re-derived calls from the PCR reads in MiXCR, one entry per CDR3 protein. The table includes 300,000 to 400,000 distinct CDR3 sequences, about 22% detected once. With regard to this clonotype: The target antigen is unknown. A much bigger clone sits one base away, suggesting this may be a read error.

The V gene's germline CDR1 is MGHDK and CDR2 SYGVNS. The ends were cut back, 10 bases at V and 4 bases at J, with 18 bases in the middle. This CDR3 comprises 14 residues. Input material: naive CD8+ T cells from blood, with Jurkat cell RNA spiked in. As to subset: FACS-sorted CD8+CD4-CCR7+CD45RA+ naive T cells. The clonotype comes from a human donor in good health. Some libraries in this study had Jurkat cell RNA spiked in. The chain is built from TRBV25-1 and TRBJ2-3; unclear D gene. This chain's CDR3 is CATRRDGSADTQYF. The CDR3 nucleotides are TGTGCCACCCGAAGAGATGGGTCGGCAGATACGCAGTATTTT.